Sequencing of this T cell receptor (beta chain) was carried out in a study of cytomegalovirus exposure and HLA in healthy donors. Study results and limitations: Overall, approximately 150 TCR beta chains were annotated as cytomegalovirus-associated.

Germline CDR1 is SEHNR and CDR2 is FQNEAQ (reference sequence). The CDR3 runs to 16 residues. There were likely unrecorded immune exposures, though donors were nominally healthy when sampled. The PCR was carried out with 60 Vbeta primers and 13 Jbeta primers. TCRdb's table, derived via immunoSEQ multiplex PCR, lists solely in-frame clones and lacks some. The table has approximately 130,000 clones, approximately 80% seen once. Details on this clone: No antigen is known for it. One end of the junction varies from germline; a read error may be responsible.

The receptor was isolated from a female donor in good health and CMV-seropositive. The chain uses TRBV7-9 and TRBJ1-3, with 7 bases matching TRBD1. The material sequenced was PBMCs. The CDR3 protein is CSSSLGDTGAGNTIYF. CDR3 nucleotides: TGTTCCAGCAGCTTAGGAGACACAGGGGCTGGAAACACCATATATTTT.